This TCR beta chain derives from a study of blood T cell repertoires in COVID-19. Libraries were prepared by immunoSEQ multiplex PCR; TCRdb keeps only in-frame clonotypes and omits some of them. The data hold around 300,000 clones, with approximately 91% observed a single time. The length of the CDR3 is 14 residues. The germline V gene has CDR1 SGHTA and CDR2 FQGNSA. V dropped 1 base and J dropped 5 bases, with 9 bases sitting between them. The sequencing input was PBMCs or T cells enriched from blood (not recorded which). The genes are TRBV7-2 and TRBJ1-5; a possible D gene is TRBD1 (6 bases). This clonotype was sampled from a woman aged 40-49 years who had recovered from COVID-19. CDR3 region: CASSLVGADQPQHF. The DNA of the CDR3 is TGTGCCAGCAGCTTAGTGGGGGCGGATCAGCCCCAGCATTTT.